This TCR beta chain originates from a study of CD8 T cells in Susac syndrome. V dropped 3 bases and J dropped 14 bases, with 14 bases sitting between them. The length of the CDR3 is 11 residues. Germline V gene data show CDR1 as SGDLS and CDR2 as YYNGEE. The authors carried out high-throughput sequencing of TCR beta. They applied it to CD8+ and CD4+ T cells obtained from blood. With random hexamers, reverse transcription was performed on roughly 0.5 to 1 ug of RNA. The amplification used immunoSEQ multiplex PCR on TCR beta CDR3; it spanned 54 Vbeta and 13 Jbeta. One entry per CDR3 protein, called by TCRdb with MiXCR from the immunoSEQ multiplex PCR reads. This table holds 180,000 or so distinct CDR3 sequences, about 94% found once.

The clonotype originates from a human donor in good health. Source material: CD4+ T cells from PBMCs. V is TRBV9 and J is TRBJ1-2; D is uncertain. The CDR3 is CASSADDGMTF. The CDR3, as DNA: TGTGCCAGCAGCGCCGATGACGGCATGACCTTC.